The 22 T cell receptor beta chains below all came from one sample that was sequenced in a study of shared clonotypes between healthy human individuals (dated by TCRdb to 2020 to 2022). Libraries were made using the immunoSEQ multiplex PCR assay. TCRdb took this table from immuneACCESS and kept in-frame rearrangements with V and J called. Such tables lack part of the clones; where checked against another copy, unresolved V genes explain under half of the gap, and the rest is unexplained. The sample table contains under 600,000 clones; only one count was recorded for approximately 95% of them. The ten largest clones capture nearly 0.065% of the sample. Material for sequencing was naive CD4+ T cells sorted from blood. Reading the label with the study, this specimen's cell subset or site is: CD45RA+ positively selected. The receptors here all came from a woman aged 25-40 years in good health.

The CDR3 here is CASSFGFSGQFF. In nucleotides, the CDR3 is TGTGCCAGCAGCTTCGGGTTTAGTGGGCAGTTCTTC. The gene calls are TRBV7-2 and TRBJ2-1; D remains unclear. In germline, CDR1 is SGHTA, CDR2 FQGNSA. This CDR3 comprises 12 residues. The V and J ends lost 3 bases and 12 bases respectively, with 12 bases between them.

CDR3 in amino acids: CAWNLNQNTEAFF. DNA of the CDR3: TGTGCCTGGAATCTGAATCAGAACACTGAAGCTTTCTTT. The V and J genes are TRBV30 and TRBJ1-1, with D uncertain. V gave up 4 bases and J gave up 1 base, with 10 bases separating them. CDR3 length: 13 residues. Germline V gene data show CDR1 as GTSNPN and CDR2 as SVGIG (reference sequence).

The rearrangement links TRBV7-2 to TRBJ2-7; 7 bases map to TRBD2. Germline V gene lookup returns CDR1 SGHTA and CDR2 FQGNSA. CDR3 length: 13 amino acids. V dropped 6 bases and J dropped 1; count of bases not matched to a gene: 3. This CDR3 reads CASRGGGSYEQYF. The CDR3 DNA reads TGTGCCAGCAGAGGCGGGGGATCCTACGAGCAGTACTTC.

The rearrangement links TRBV10-3 to TRBJ2-1; 14 nucleotides align to TRBD2. V lost 7 bases to trimming and J lost 7 bases; unmatched junction nucleotides: 9. In germline, CDR1 is ENHRY, CDR2 SYGVKD. This CDR3 is built from 16 residues. CDR3 in amino acids: CAITARLAGGQNEQFF. CDR3 nucleotide sequence: TGTGCCATCACCGCGAGACTAGCGGGAGGGCAAAATGAGCAGTTCTTC.

V and J are TRBV9 and TRBJ2-2; unclear D gene. V was clipped by 4 bases and J by 0 bases, with 7 bases between them. The germline V gene has CDR1 SGDLS and CDR2 YYNGEE. The CDR3 runs to 14 residues. In DNA form, the CDR3 reads TGTGCCAGCAGCACTGGAGCGAACACCGGGGAGCTGTTTTTT. This encodes CASSTGANTGELFF.

The chain links TRBV10-3 to TRBJ1-2; TRBD1 might be the D (5 bases). Germline assignment: CDR1 ENHRY and CDR2 SYGVKD. There are 13 residues in the CDR3. Trimming stripped 3 bases from V and 8 bases from J, with 13 bases between. The CDR3 loop is CAISEGAGVGYTF. CDR3 DNA: TGTGCCATCAGTGAAGGGGCGGGGGTAGGCTACACCTTC.

This chain links TRBV15 with TRBJ1-5; D gene uncertain. The length of the CDR3 is 17 residues. Trimming cost V 1 base and J 0 bases, with 13 bases left between them. The germline V gene encodes CDR1 LNHNV and CDR2 YYDKDF (reference sequence). DNA for the CDR3: TGTGCCACCAGCAGAGGATCCCACCTCCCTAGCAATCAGCCCCAGCATTTT. Translating it yields CATSRGSHLPSNQPQHF.

This clone occurred once. This chain joins TRBV6-5 and TRBJ2-7; D remains ambiguous. CDR3 size: 10 residues. With 3 bases removed from V and 4 bases from J, the gap between germline ends came to 1 base. The germline V gene has CDR1 MNHEY and CDR2 SVGAGI. The CDR3 coding sequence is TGTGCCAGCAGTTATTACGAGCAGTACTTC. Translated: CASSYYEQYF.

This clone was seen a single time. The J gene is TRBJ1-1, the V gene TRBV5-6, with a possible D match to TRBD1 (5 bases). Trimming stripped 0 bases from V and 13 bases from J, with 25 bases between. The germline CDR1 and CDR2 sequences are SGHDT and YYEEEE. The CDR3 spans 16 residues. In DNA, the CDR3 is TGTGCCAGCAGCTTGGGCGGGAGGGCGATCCAGAAAGGGGTTTTCTTT. It codes for CASSLGGRAIQKGVFF.

The V and J genes are TRBV5-1 and TRBJ1-5; D ambiguous. Germline assignment: CDR1 SGHRS and CDR2 YFSETQ. This CDR3 comprises 15 residues. The V gene lost 5 bases and the J gene lost 0 bases, with 12 bases spanning the gap. CDR3 nucleotides: TGCGCCAGCAGATCGTCTTGGGTTAGCAATCAGCCCCAGCATTTT. Protein: CASRSSWVSNQPQHF. The variable domain in full, completed from reference TRBV5-1 and TRBJ1-5, reads KAGVTQTPRYLIKTRGQQVTLSCSPISGHRSVSWYQQTPGQGLQFLFEYFSETQRNKGNFPGRFSGRQFSNSRSEMNVSTLELGDSALYLCASRSSWVSNQPQHFGDGTRLSIL.

This rearrangement joins TRBV5-1 to TRBJ2-1; 7 nucleotides match TRBD1. J gave up 8 bases and V 4 bases, and 9 bases lay outside the gene matches. The CDR3 is made up of 14 amino acids. Germline values: CDR1 SGHRS, CDR2 YFSETQ. The CDR3 region is CASSEGQRGDEQFF. CDR3 coding DNA: TGCGCCAGCAGCGAGGGACAGAGAGGCGATGAGCAGTTCTTC.

The rearrangement joins TRBV7-3 to TRBJ1-1; 8 positions agree with TRBD1. The CDR3 loop spans 15 amino acids. The germline gives CDR1 SGHTA, CDR2 FQGTGA. The V gene end was trimmed by 5 bases and the J gene end by 5 bases; junction bases not matched to a gene: 10. Here the CDR3 DNA reads TGTGCCAGCAGCCAAGGCGACAGGGGTCGGACTGAAGCTTTCTTT. Translated: CASSQGDRGRTEAFF.

The gene calls are TRBV25-1 and TRBJ2-2; D call uncertain. V lost 0 bases, J lost 1 base, and 9 bases lay in between. This CDR3 has 16 residues. Germline V gene sequence: CDR1 MGHDK, CDR2 SYGVNS. CDR3 region: CASSEYERLNTGELFF. In nucleotides, the CDR3 is TGTGCCAGCAGTGAATATGAAAGATTGAACACCGGGGAGCTGTTTTTT.

The chain joins TRBV19 to TRBJ2-7; TRBD1 or TRBD2 may be the D gene (5 bases each). V was clipped by 5 bases and J by 5 bases, with 10 bases between them. Germline V gene data show CDR1 as LNHDA and CDR2 as SQIVND (reference sequence). The CDR3 spans 12 residues. CDR3 region: CASSSWGNEQYF. In nucleotides, the CDR3 is TGTGCCAGTAGTTCCTGGGGGAACGAGCAGTACTTC.

The CDR3 DNA sequence: TGTGCCAGCTCAGAATTCACTAGCGGGAGGTCAGATACGCAGTATTTT. Its translation is CASSEFTSGRSDTQYF. The chain recombines TRBV18 with TRBJ2-3, with 12 bases identical to TRBD2. Trimming cost V 5 bases and J 4 bases; bases outside gene matches: 7. The CDR3 sequence is 16 residues long. Germline-derived CDR1 and CDR2 are KGHSH and LQKENI.

The chain combines TRBV2 with TRBJ2-5, with TRBD1 identical over 7 bases. The CDR3 is 15 amino acids. J lost 2 bases, V lost 4 bases, and 7 bases had no gene match. Germline assignment: CDR1 SNHLY and CDR2 FYNNEI. The CDR3 DNA reads TGTGCCAGCAGTGTATTGGGACAGAGACAAGAGACCCAGTACTTC. Translating gives CASSVLGQRQETQYF.

CDR3 coding DNA: TGCGCCAGCAGCTGGGACAGGGCTGGAAACACCATATATTTT. Protein sequence: CASSWDRAGNTIYF. This sequence joins TRBV5-1 and TRBJ1-3; TRBD1 aligns across 9 bases. Trimming at V came to 3 bases and at J to 2 bases, leaving 0 bases not matched to a gene. The CDR3 consists of 14 residues. The V gene's germline CDR1 is SGHRS and CDR2 YFSETQ.

The chain links TRBV2 to TRBJ2-6; D possibly corresponds to TRBD2 (6 bases). V shed 8 bases and J shed 0 bases, with 14 bases lying between them. Germline assignment: CDR1 SNHLY and CDR2 FYNNEI. The CDR3 sequence is 16 residues long. CDR3 sequence reads: CASHSGSSSGANVLTF. DNA for the CDR3: TGTGCCAGCCATAGCGGCTCCAGCTCTGGGGCCAACGTCCTGACTTTC. The full variable domain, rest sourced from reference TRBV2 and TRBJ2-6, is EPEVTQTPSHQVTQMGQEVILRCVPISNHLYFYWYRQILGQKVEFLVSFYNNEISEKSEIFDDQFSVERPDGSNFTLKIRSTKLEDSAMYFCASHSGSSSGANVLTFGAGSRLTVL.

The V and J genes are TRBV19 and TRBJ2-7, with D unresolved. This CDR3 is built from 14 residues. Germline CDR1 reads LNHDA; CDR2 reads SQIVND (reference sequence). The V gene lost 3 bases and the J gene lost 5 bases, with 14 bases spanning the gap. CDR3 region: CASSIRISLNEQYF. In nucleotides, the CDR3 is TGTGCCAGTAGTATCAGGATCTCCCTAAACGAGCAGTACTTC.

The genes are TRBV15 and TRBJ1-5; no firm D call. Germline loops: CDR1 LNHNV, CDR2 YYDKDF (reference sequence). V shed 0 bases and J shed 6 bases, with 12 bases lying between them. CDR3 length equals 15 residues. As DNA, the CDR3 is TGTGCCACCAGCAGAGATCCGGGCGGAGGTCAGCCCCAGCATTTT. This codes for CATSRDPGGGQPQHF.

V usage is TRBV19 and J usage is TRBJ1-1; perhaps TRBD1 as D (6 bases). The V gene lost 3 bases and the J gene lost 1 base, with 21 bases spanning the gap. Germline V lookup: CDR1 LNHDA, CDR2 SQIVND (reference sequence). The CDR3 length is 18 residues. The DNA for the CDR3 is TGTGCCAGTAGTATGTCACAGGGAAAGCGGTGGGGGAACACTGAAGCTTTCTTT. It yields the protein CASSMSQGKRWGNTEAFF.

This clone has a single count. The chain uses TRBV14 and TRBJ2-2; the match to TRBD2 covers 7 bases. J was trimmed by 4 bases and V by 2 bases; bases with no gene match: 7. The CDR3 spans 16 residues. The V gene's germline CDR1 is SGHDN and CDR2 FVKESK. CDR3 residues: CASSQLGGWSTGELFF. DNA for the CDR3: TGTGCCAGCAGCCAATTGGGAGGGTGGAGCACCGGGGAGCTGTTTTTT.